Many counts were recorded for the clone carrying this T cell receptor beta chain. Its specificity is unknown. The V gene's germline CDR1 is DFQATT and CDR2 SNEGSKA (reference sequence). This CDR3 is built from 13 residues. V lost 2 bases and J lost 2, with 8 bases in between. TCRbeta library construction was performed incorporating unique molecular identifiers. TCRdb re-called the PCR reads with MiXCR, one entry per CDR3 protein. The table shows about 200,000 distinct CDR3 sequences, with around 7% occurring only once. This record comes from a study of T-cell reconstitution after alpha-beta-depleted transplantation in children. Findings of the study overall: In some patients, recipient T cells and intrathymic progenitors surviving conditioning explained high day-60 diversity. T cells produced anew were the main source of T-cell counts and diversity one year after transplant. Expanded clones from the graft, numbering several hundred, reportedly supplied alpha-beta T cells about two months after transplant.

The TCR was taken from a boy aged 2 to 10 with acute lymphoblastic leukemia, due to receive a stem cell transplant. The chain joins TRBV20-1 to TRBJ2-3; D may be TRBD2 (6 bases). This specimen consisted of PBMCs, obtained before TCRalphabeta/CD19-depleted stem cell transplant. This chain's CDR3 is CSARRRDTDTQYF. In DNA, the CDR3 is TGCAGTGCTAGACGGCGGGACACAGATACGCAGTATTTT.